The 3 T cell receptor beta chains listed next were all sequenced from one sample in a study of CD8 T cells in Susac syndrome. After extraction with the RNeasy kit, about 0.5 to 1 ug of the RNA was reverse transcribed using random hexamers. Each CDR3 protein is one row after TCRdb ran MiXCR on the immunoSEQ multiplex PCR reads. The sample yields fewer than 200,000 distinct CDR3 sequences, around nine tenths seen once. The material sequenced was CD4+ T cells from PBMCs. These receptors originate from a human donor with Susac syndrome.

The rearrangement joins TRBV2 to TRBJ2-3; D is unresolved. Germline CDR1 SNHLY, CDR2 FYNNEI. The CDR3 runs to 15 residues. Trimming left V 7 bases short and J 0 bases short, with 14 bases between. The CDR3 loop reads CASTEVEFSTDTQYF. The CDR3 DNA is TGTGCCAGCACCGAGGTAGAATTTAGCACAGATACGCAGTATTTT.

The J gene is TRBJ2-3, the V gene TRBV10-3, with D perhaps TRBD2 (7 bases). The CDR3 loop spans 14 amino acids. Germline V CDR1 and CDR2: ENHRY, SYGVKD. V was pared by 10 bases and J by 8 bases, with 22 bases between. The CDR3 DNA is TGTGCCACGAATTCACAGGGCGGGGAGGGTACGCAGTATTTT. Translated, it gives CATNSQGGEGTQYF.

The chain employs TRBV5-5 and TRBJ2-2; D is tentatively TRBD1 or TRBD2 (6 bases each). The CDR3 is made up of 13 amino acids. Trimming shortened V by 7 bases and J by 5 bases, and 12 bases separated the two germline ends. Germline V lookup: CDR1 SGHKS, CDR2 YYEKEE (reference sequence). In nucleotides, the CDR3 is TGTGCCAGCCTTCGGGGGCGGACCGGGGAGCTGTTTTTT. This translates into CASLRGRTGELFF.